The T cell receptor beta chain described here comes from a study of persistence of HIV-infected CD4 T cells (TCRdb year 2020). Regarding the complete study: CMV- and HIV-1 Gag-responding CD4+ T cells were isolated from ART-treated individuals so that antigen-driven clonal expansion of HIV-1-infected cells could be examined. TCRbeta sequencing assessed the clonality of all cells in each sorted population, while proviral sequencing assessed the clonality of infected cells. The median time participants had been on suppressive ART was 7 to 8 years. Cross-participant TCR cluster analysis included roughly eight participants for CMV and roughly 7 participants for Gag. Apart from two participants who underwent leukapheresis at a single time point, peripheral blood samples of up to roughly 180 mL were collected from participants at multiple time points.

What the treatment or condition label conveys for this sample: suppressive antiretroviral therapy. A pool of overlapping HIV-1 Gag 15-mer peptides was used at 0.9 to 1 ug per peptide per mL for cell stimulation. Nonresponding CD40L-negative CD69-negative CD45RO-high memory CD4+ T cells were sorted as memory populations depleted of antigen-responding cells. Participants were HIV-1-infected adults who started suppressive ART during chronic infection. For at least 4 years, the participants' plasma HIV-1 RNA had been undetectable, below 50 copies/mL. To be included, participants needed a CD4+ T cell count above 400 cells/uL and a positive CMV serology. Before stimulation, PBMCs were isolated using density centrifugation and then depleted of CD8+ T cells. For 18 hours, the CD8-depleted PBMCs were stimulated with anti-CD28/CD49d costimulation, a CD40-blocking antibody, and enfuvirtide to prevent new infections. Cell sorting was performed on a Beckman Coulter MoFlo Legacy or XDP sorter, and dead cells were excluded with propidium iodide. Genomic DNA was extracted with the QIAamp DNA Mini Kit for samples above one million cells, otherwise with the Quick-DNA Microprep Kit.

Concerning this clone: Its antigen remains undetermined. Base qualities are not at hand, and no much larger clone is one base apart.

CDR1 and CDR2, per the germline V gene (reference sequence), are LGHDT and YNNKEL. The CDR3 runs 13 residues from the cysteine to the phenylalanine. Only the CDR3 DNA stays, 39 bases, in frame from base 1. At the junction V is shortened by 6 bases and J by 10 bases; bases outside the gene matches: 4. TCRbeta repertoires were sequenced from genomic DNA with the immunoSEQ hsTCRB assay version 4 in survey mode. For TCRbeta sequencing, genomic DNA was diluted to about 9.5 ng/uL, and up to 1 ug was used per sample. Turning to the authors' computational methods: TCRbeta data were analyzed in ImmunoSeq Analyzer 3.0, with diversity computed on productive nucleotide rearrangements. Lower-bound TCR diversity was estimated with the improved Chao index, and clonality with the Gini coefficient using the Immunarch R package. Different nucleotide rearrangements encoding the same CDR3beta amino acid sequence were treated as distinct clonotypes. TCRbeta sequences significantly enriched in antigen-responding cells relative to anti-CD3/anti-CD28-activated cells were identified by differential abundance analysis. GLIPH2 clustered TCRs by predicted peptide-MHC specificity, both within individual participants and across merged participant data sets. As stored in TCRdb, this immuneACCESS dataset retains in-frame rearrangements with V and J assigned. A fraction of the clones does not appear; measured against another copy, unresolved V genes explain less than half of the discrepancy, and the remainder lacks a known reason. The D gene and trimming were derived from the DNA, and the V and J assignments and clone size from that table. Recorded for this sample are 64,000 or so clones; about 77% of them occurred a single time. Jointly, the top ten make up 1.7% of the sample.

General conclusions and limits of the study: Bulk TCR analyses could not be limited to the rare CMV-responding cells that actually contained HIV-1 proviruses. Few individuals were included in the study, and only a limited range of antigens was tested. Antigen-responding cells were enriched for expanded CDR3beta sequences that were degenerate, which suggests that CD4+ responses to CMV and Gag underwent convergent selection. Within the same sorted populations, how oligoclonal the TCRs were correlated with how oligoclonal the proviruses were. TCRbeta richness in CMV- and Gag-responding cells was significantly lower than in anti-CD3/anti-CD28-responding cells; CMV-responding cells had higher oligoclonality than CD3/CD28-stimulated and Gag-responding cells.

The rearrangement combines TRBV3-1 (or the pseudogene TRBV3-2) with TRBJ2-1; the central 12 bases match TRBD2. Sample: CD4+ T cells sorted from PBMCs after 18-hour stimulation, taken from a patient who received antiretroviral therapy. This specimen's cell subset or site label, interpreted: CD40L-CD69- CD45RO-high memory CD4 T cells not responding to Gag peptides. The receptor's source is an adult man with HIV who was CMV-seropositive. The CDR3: CASSRTSGEEQFF. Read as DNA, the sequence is TGTGCCAGCAGTCGGACTAGCGGGGAAGAGCAGTTCTTC.